What follows are 13 T cell receptor beta chains derived from one specimen sequenced in a study of T cell responses to AZD1222 COVID-19 vaccine. Method: immunoSEQ multiplex PCR; TCRdb's copy keeps in-frame clones and lacks some. The table shows 150,000 to 250,000 clones, with approximately 93% occurring only once. Specimen: peripheral blood, collected 28 days after the second AZD1222 dose. These receptors all stem from an adult who received the AZD1222 COVID-19 vaccine.

This clone was recorded many times. The chain has TRBV7-3 and TRBJ1-6; the D gene is possibly TRBD1 (5 bases). The germline V gene has CDR1 SGHTA and CDR2 FQGTGA. V was clipped by 7 bases and J by 7 bases, with 14 bases between them. This CDR3 has 14 amino acids. Here the CDR3 DNA reads TGTGCCAGCACCCTGGGGCCGCGGAATTCACCCCTCCACTTT. This translates into CASTLGPRNSPLHF.

CDR3 protein: CASRRTGRNEKLFF. DNA of the CDR3: TGTGCCAGCAGGAGGACAGGGAGGAATGAAAAACTGTTTTTT. The chain uses TRBV25-1 and TRBJ1-4; 8 nucleotides match TRBD1. The CDR3 totals 14 residues. V dropped 6 bases and J dropped 5; count of bases not matched to a gene: 5. The germline V gene encodes CDR1 MGHDK and CDR2 SYGVNS.

The chain recombines TRBV28 with TRBJ1-5, with 9 bases lining up with TRBD1. This CDR3 is built from 15 residues. The V gene's germline CDR1 is MDHEN and CDR2 SYDVKM. V trimming: 9 bases; J trimming: 7 bases; junction bases outside the gene matches: 13. CDR3 nucleotide sequence: TGTGCCAGTTACCTCGACAGGGGGAAAGGGCAGCCCCAGCATTTT. It yields the protein CASYLDRGKGQPQHF.

This clone appeared a single time. Within the sample, other DNA sequences also encode this same CDR3. As DNA, the CDR3 is TGTGCCAGCAGTTATTACATGAACACTGAAGCTTTCTTT. Its translation: CASSYYMNTEAFF. The chain combines TRBV6-5 with TRBJ1-1; the D is unclear. This CDR3 comprises 13 residues. Germline CDR1 is MNHEY and CDR2 is SVGAGI. V was cut by 3 bases and J by 0 bases, with 5 bases left in between.

V gene TRBV10-1 combines with J gene TRBJ1-1; TRBD1 might be the D (5 bases). Germline lookup yields CDR1 WNHNN and CDR2 SYGVQD (reference sequence). Trimming removed 0 bases at V and 4 bases at J, with 12 bases between. The CDR3 spans 15 residues. The DNA of the CDR3 is TGCGCCAGCAGTGAGTCTTTAGGGGCGGGCACTGAAGCTTTCTTT. Protein sequence: CASSESLGAGTEAFF.

The V and J genes are TRBV6-5 and TRBJ1-2; no definite D call. The CDR3 length is 15 residues. Germline V CDR1 and CDR2: MNHEY, SVGAGI. V was shortened by 6 bases and J by 8 bases, with 22 bases between the two germline ends. For the CDR3, the DNA is TGTGCCAGCAGATCCCCAGGACCGCAATTTCAGGGCTACACCTTC. It encodes CASRSPGPQFQGYTF.

This chain links TRBV11-2 with TRBJ1-3; D is ambiguous. Germline V CDR1 and CDR2: SGHAT, FQNNGV. The CDR3 runs to 16 residues. Trimming left V 5 bases short and J 0 bases short, with 14 bases between. The CDR3 DNA follows: TGTGCCAGCAGCCCCGCGGGCCTCCTCTCTGGAAACACCATATATTTT. It encodes CASSPAGLLSGNTIYF.

J is TRBJ1-1 and V is TRBV5-1, with a tentative D call TRBD1 (5 bases). The V and J ends lost 7 bases and 5 bases respectively, with 21 bases between them. CDR1 and CDR2 (germline): SGHRS, YFSETQ. The CDR3 loop spans 15 amino acids. The CDR3 nucleotides read TGCGCCAGCTCCACGGAGGTGGGACTCGGGACTGAAGCTTTCTTT. It yields the protein CASSTEVGLGTEAFF.

The chain uses TRBV20-1 and TRBJ1-5, with D possibly being TRBD1 (6 bases). Germline V gives CDR1 DFQATT, CDR2 SNEGSKA (reference sequence). CDR3 length: 17 residues. V lost 3 bases, J lost 1 base, and 19 bases lay in between. The CDR3 DNA reads TGCAGTGCTAGTTTCCTACAGGGCGGCCTGAGCAATCAGCCCCAGCATTTT. Translating gives CSASFLQGGLSNQPQHF.

In its sample, this clone was seen once. This chain connects TRBV12-3 or TRBV12-4 to TRBJ1-3; 8 bases match TRBD1. V gave up 6 bases and J gave up 6 bases; unmatched junction bases: 4. The CDR3 length is 13 residues. CDR3 nucleotides: TGTGCCAGCAGGTCAGGGGGCGAAAACACCATATATTTT. It is translated as CASRSGGENTIYF.

The chain carries TRBV12-3 or TRBV12-4 and TRBJ1-3; maybe TRBD1 (6 bases). Trimming removed 8 bases at V and 9 bases at J, with 17 bases between. The CDR3 has 13 amino acids. DNA of the CDR3: TGTGCCAGCCTCAGAGGGGGGGCAGGCACCATATATTTT. Amino acids: CASLRGGAGTIYF.

V is TRBV30 and J is TRBJ1-6; TRBD1 matches 7 bases. V was pared by 1 base and J by 1 base, with 4 bases of the junction left unmatched. The CDR3 is 16 amino acids. Per germline, CDR1 GTSNPN and CDR2 SVGIG (reference sequence). The CDR3 DNA reads TGTGCCTGGAGTGGGGCAGGGGGTTCCTATAATTCACCCCTCCACTTT. This codes for CAWSGAGGSYNSPLHF.

The V call is TRBV6-5, the J call TRBJ1-5; tentatively, D is TRBD1 (5 bases). This CDR3 comprises 15 residues. The germline CDR1 and CDR2 sequences are MNHEY and SVGAGI. V was shortened by 0 bases and J by 5 bases, with 11 bases between the two germline ends. The CDR3 DNA reads TGTGCCAGCAGTTACTCTCCAGGGCAACATCAGCCCCAGCATTTT. The encoded protein is CASSYSPGQHQPQHF.